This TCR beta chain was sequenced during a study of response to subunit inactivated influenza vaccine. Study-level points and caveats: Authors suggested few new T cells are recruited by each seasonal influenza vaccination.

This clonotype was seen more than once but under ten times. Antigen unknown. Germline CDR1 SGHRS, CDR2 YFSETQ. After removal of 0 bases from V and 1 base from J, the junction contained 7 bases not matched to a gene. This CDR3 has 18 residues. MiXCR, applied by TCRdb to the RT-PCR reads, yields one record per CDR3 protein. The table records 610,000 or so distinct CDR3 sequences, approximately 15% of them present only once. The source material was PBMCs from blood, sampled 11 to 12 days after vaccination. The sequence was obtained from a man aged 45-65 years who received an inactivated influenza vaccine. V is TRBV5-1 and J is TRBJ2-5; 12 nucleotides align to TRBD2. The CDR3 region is CASSLGTSGATFQETQYF. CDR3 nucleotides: TGCGCCAGCAGCTTGGGGACTAGCGGGGCGACATTCCAAGAGACCCAGTACTTC.